This section outlines one T cell receptor (beta chain) sequence together with its context. Its specificity is unknown. Time point indicated: baseline pretreatment blood. Treatment described: 15 Gy SBRT to primary tumor, nephrectomy 4 weeks later. This entry belongs to a study of radiation and T cells in renal cell carcinoma. This table comes from immunoSEQ multiplex PCR, and its TCRdb copy is limited to in-frame clones, with some not included. The data hold over 85,000 clones, with 82% observed a single time. Per the germline V gene, CDR1 is SGDLS and CDR2 is YYNGEE. V gave up 0 bases and J gave up 5 bases, with 12 bases separating them. The CDR3 has 15 residues. Points from the study as a whole: From baseline, blood top tumor clonotypes peaked at 2 weeks post-radiation.

The TCR sequence derives from a man in his sixties with renal cell carcinoma. The rearrangement links TRBV9 to TRBJ2-1; the D is unclear. Source: blood, taken from a patient whose treatment included radiotherapy and nephrectomy. CDR3 in DNA: TGTGCCAGCAGCGTAGTGGGCTATTTCCACAATGAGCAGTTCTTC. As protein: CASSVVGYFHNEQFF.